The 14 T cell receptor beta chains reported below all come from one sample, sequenced in a study of blood T cell repertoires in COVID-19. TCRdb keeps only in-frame clones here, not all; method: immunoSEQ multiplex PCR. The sample lists roughly 700,000 clones, 75% to 90% seen once, with under 0.3% in the top ten. Sequenced sample: peripheral blood. These receptors all come from a woman aged 18-29 years with acute or convalescent COVID-19.

The DNA for the CDR3 is TGTGCCAGCAGCGTCAAACTAGCGGGGGCACCCTACGAGCAGTACTTC. As protein: CASSVKLAGAPYEQYF. V is TRBV9 and J is TRBJ2-7, with 11 positions matching TRBD2. CDR3 size: 16 residues. CDR1 and CDR2 from the germline V gene are SGDLS and YYNGEE. After removal of 2 bases from V and 2 bases from J, the junction contained 6 bases not matched to a gene.

The gene calls are TRBV5-1 and TRBJ1-1; possible D gene TRBD1, 5 bases. Per germline, CDR1 SGHRS and CDR2 YFSETQ. CDR3 length: 12 amino acids. Trimming removed 2 bases at V and 7 bases at J, with 9 bases between. CDR3: CASSFEGVEAFF. The CDR3 DNA reads TGCGCCAGCAGCTTTGAAGGGGTTGAAGCTTTCTTT.

This sequence joins TRBV12-3 or TRBV12-4 and TRBJ1-5; 7 bases are a match to TRBD1. V lost 5 bases, J lost 5 bases, and 3 bases stayed unmatched. The CDR3 loop spans 13 amino acids. CDR3 DNA sequence: TGTGCCAGCAGTCAGGGGGAGTATCAGCCCCAGCATTTT. It codes for CASSQGEYQPQHF.

This clone was counted between two and nine times. The CDR3 loop reads CASSFTETNTEAFF. Here the CDR3 DNA reads TGTGCCAGTAGTTTTACAGAAACGAACACTGAAGCTTTCTTT. The chain employs TRBV19 and TRBJ1-1; D gene ambiguous. This CDR3 spans 14 amino acids. Between the trimmed V and J ends, which lost 5 bases and 1 base, there was a span of 11 bases. Germline CDR1 reads LNHDA; CDR2 reads SQIVND (reference sequence).

CDR3 nucleotides: TGTGCCAGCAGTCCAATAGCGGGGGGGCCCCGGGAGCAGTTCTTC. Translated, it gives CASSPIAGGPREQFF. The rearrangement joins TRBV27 to TRBJ2-1; 11 nucleotides match TRBD2. The germline V gene has CDR1 MNHEY and CDR2 SMNVEV (reference sequence). After removal of 5 bases from V and 10 bases from J, the junction contained 10 bases not matched to a gene. The CDR3 length is 15 residues.

V is TRBV4-3 and J is TRBJ2-7, with D uncertain. Trimming left V 0 bases short and J 2 bases short, with 11 bases between. Germline V CDR1 and CDR2: LGHNA, YSLEER. This CDR3 is built from 15 residues. The CDR3 DNA reads TGCGCCAGCAGCCAAGATATTACCGCTACCTACGAGCAGTACTTC. This sequence encodes CASSQDITATYEQYF.

The chain links TRBV6-4 to TRBJ2-1; 7 positions match TRBD2. V trimming: 6 bases; J trimming: 10 bases; junction bases outside the gene matches: 6. This CDR3 spans 12 amino acids. CDR1 is MRHNA and CDR2 is SNTAGT in the germline V gene. The CDR3 sequence is CASSHREGEQFF. In DNA, the CDR3 is TGTGCCAGCAGCCATAGGGAGGGCGAGCAGTTCTTC.

The rearrangement uses TRBV7-6 and TRBJ2-3; 9 bases are a match to TRBD1. The CDR3 totals 16 residues. V was pared by 7 bases and J by 4 bases, with 12 bases of the junction left unmatched. Germline V gene sequence: CDR1 SGHVS, CDR2 FNYEAQ. CDR3 in amino acids: CASTQKPGQGPDTQYF. The CDR3 bases are TGTGCCAGCACCCAAAAGCCGGGACAGGGTCCAGATACGCAGTATTTT.

This clone was detected many times. The CDR3 DNA sequence: TGCAGCGTTTTAGGACAGGGCGCTCAGCCCCAGCATTTT. Its translation: CSVLGQGAQPQHF. The gene calls are TRBV29-1 and TRBJ1-5; 8 bases agree with TRBD1. The CDR3 has 13 residues. Germline V gene lookup returns CDR1 SQVTM and CDR2 ANQGSEA. The J segment lost 6 bases and the V segment lost 5 bases, leaving 6 bases of the junction unmatched.

The gene calls are TRBV9 and TRBJ2-1; D is ambiguous. This CDR3 region has 12 residues. In germline, CDR1 is SGDLS, CDR2 YYNGEE. Trimming cost V 3 bases and J 3 bases, with 4 bases left between them. CDR3 DNA: TGTGCCAGCAGCGCCCTCTACAATGAGCAGTTCTTC. Its protein is CASSALYNEQFF.

The V and J genes are TRBV7-2 and TRBJ1-2, with 8 bases that match TRBD1. Germline CDR1 and CDR2: SGHTA and FQGNSA. The V and J ends lost 4 bases and 5 bases, in that order; junction bases with no gene match: 12. This CDR3 is 16 amino acids long. CDR3 bases: TGTGCCAGCAGCTCTGATCCCCGGGACAGGACTTATGGCTACACCTTC. Its translation is CASSSDPRDRTYGYTF.

The chain employs TRBV7-9 and TRBJ2-5; TRBD1 matches 9 bases. Germline-derived CDR1 and CDR2 are SEHNR and FQNEAQ (reference sequence). The CDR3 spans 17 residues. With V trimmed by 2 bases and J by 5 bases, 12 bases remained unmatched. In DNA form, the CDR3 reads TGTGCCAGCAGCTTAAAGGGAGGGACAGGGCGAGGGGAGACCCAGTACTTC. This encodes CASSLKGGTGRGETQYF.

The CDR3 bases are TGTGCCAGCAGCGGGGGGACAGGTAGCGGCTACACCTTC. This codes for CASSGGTGSGYTF. This rearrangement joins TRBV7-2 to TRBJ1-2, with 8 bases that match TRBD1. The germline CDR1 and CDR2 sequences are SGHTA and FQGNSA. V lost 5 bases, J lost 8 bases, and 7 bases stayed unmatched. CDR3 size: 13 residues. The variable domain in full, with the rest retrieved from reference TRBV7-2 and TRBJ1-2, is GAGVSQSPSNKVTEKGKDVELRCDPISGHTALYWYRQSLGQGLEFLIYFQGNSAPDKSGLPSDRFSAERTGGSVSTLTIQRTQQEDSAVYLCASSGGTGSGYTFGSGTRLTVV.

The genes are TRBV27 and TRBJ2-1, with 10 bases identical to TRBD2. The V gene's germline CDR1 is MNHEY and CDR2 SMNVEV (reference sequence). V lost 6 bases to trimming and J lost 3 bases; unmatched junction nucleotides: 8. There are 16 residues in the CDR3. The CDR3: CASSPVKRGGYNEQFF. Written as DNA, the CDR3 is TGTGCCAGCAGCCCCGTAAAGCGGGGGGGCTACAATGAGCAGTTCTTC.